A single T cell receptor (beta chain) is shown here with its context. The germline V gene has CDR1 SGDLS and CDR2 YYNGEE. The CDR3 contains 11 residues. Trimming removed 4 bases at V and 2 bases at J, with 2 bases between. Profiling relied on immunoSEQ multiplex PCR, and the TCRdb table lists in-frame clones only, not all of them. The sample shows about 190,000 clones, roughly 92% of them seen only once. This specimen belongs to a study of T cell responses to AZD1222 COVID-19 vaccine. The rearrangement joins TRBV9 to TRBJ2-3; D not certain. Here the sequenced sample was peripheral blood, taken on day 0 of AZD1222 vaccination. The receptor comes from an adult in good health. CDR3: CASSTTDTQYF. The CDR3 DNA follows: TGTGCCAGCAGCACCACAGATACGCAGTATTTT.